This record looks at one TCR beta chain sequence and its context. The CDR3 has 14 residues. The germline V gene has CDR1 MNHEY and CDR2 SVGAGI. V was shortened by 7 bases and J by 2 bases, with 14 bases between the two germline ends. This record belongs to a study of blood T cell repertoires in COVID-19. Across the study: Acute and convalescent COVID-19 specimens originated in the United States, Italy and Spain.

Recruits, aged about 18 to 100 years, lived in 24 US areas. Cohorts were based on clinical histories the participants reported. Cohort 3 recovered donors had two negative PCRs, clearance, or symptom resolution. Data came from immunoSEQ multiplex PCR; TCRdb stores just in-frame clones and leaves some out. The sample carries some 300,000 clones, approximately 91% recorded once. Material for sequencing was PBMCs or T cells enriched from blood (not recorded which). The sequence was obtained from a woman aged 40 to 55 who had recovered from COVID-19. V usage is TRBV6-5 and J usage is TRBJ1-2; TRBD1 might be the D (5 bases). The CDR3 here is CASTPWGGNYGYTF. CDR3 coding DNA: TGTGCCAGCACCCCCTGGGGGGGGAACTATGGCTACACCTTC.